Below, 29 T cell receptor beta chains from the same sample are listed, as sequenced in a study of T cells in Graves' hyperthyroidism and ophthalmopathy. Using RNA transcripts as the source, TCR beta CDR3 regions were amplified. The HTBI primer set was used in a first-round RT-PCR of the TCR CDR3. From the multiplex PCR reads, TCRdb called clonotypes with MiXCR, one entry per CDR3 protein. The sample carries about 640,000 distinct CDR3 sequences, approximately 15% recorded once. Sequenced input: blood. Source of these receptors: a woman aged 50 to 60 with Graves' ophthalmopathy.

The sample holds a few counts of this clonotype. This chain uses TRBV9 with TRBJ2-3; 12 bases are a match to TRBD2. V was clipped by 4 bases and J by 6 bases; unmatched bases: 21. From germline, CDR1 is SGDLS and CDR2 YYNGEE. The CDR3 is made up of 20 amino acids. The CDR3 region is CASSSSRTSGISENPDTQYF. The CDR3 coding sequence is TGTGCCAGCAGCTCCTCCCGGACTAGCGGGATATCCGAGAACCCCGATACGCAGTATTTT.

A few counts support this clonotype. V and J are TRBV19 and TRBJ2-1; 10 bases align to TRBD2. The CDR3 runs 16 residues. CDR1 is LNHDA and CDR2 is SQIVND in the germline V gene (reference sequence). V trimming: 7 bases; J trimming: 3 bases; junction bases outside the gene matches: 9. This CDR3 is CASMASGSRSYNEQFF. CDR3 DNA: TGTGCCAGTATGGCTAGCGGGAGTAGGAGCTACAATGAGCAGTTCTTC.

J is TRBJ2-7 and V is TRBV7-9, with D tentatively TRBD2 (6 bases). V shed 5 bases and J shed 5 bases, with 13 bases lying between them. The CDR3 loop spans 13 amino acids. From germline, CDR1 is SEHNR and CDR2 FQNEAQ (reference sequence). CDR3 bases: TGTGCCAGCAGCCTGTGGGGGGATCACGAGCAGTACTTC. Protein sequence: CASSLWGDHEQYF.

There are many counts of this clonotype. This chain connects TRBV30 to TRBJ2-7; unclear D gene. The V end lost 0 bases, the J end lost 3 bases, and 6 bases lay between the germline ends. The length of the CDR3 is 12 residues. Germline CDR1 reads GTSNPN; CDR2 reads SVGIG (reference sequence). CDR3 protein: CAWSVGVYEQYF. For the CDR3, the DNA is TGTGCCTGGAGTGTTGGTGTCTACGAGCAGTACTTC.

There are many counts of this clonotype. The rearrangement joins TRBV28 to TRBJ2-7, with 7 bases matching TRBD1. This CDR3 has 14 residues. Per germline, CDR1 MDHEN and CDR2 SYDVKM. Trimming cost V 6 bases and J 0 bases; bases outside gene matches: 5. The CDR3, as DNA: TGTGCCAGCAGCCCGACAGGGAACTCCTACGAGCAGTACTTC. It is translated as CASSPTGNSYEQYF.

Comment on this clonotype: Relative to the germline gene, one junction end is altered; a read error may explain this. The chain employs TRBV9 and TRBJ2-1; TRBD2 is a possible D gene (6 bases). Germline CDR1 is SGDLS and CDR2 is YYNGEE. CDR3 length: 15 amino acids. CDR3: CASSVDMGGRNEQFF. CDR3 DNA sequence: TGTGCCAGCAGCGTAGATATGGGGGGTCGCAATGAACAGTTCTTC. Together with reference TRBV9 and TRBJ2-1, the CDR3 gives the full variable domain: DSGVTQTPKHLITATGQRVTLRCSPRSGDLSVYWYQQSLDQGLQFLIQYYNGEERAKGNILERFSAQQFPDLHSELNLSSLELGDSALYFCASSVDMGGRNEQFFGPGTRLTVL.

This clonotype was seen a handful of times. This chain links TRBV19 with TRBJ1-1; D is unclear. The CDR3 consists of 14 residues. Looked up from germline, CDR1 is LNHDA and CDR2 is SQIVND (reference sequence). Trimming took off 5 bases at V and 7 bases at J, with 17 bases between the two ends. The CDR3 nucleotides are TGTGCCAGTAGTTTAGCCCTCCGGGAATTTGAAGCTTTCTTT. Residues: CASSLALREFEAFF.

The rearrangement links TRBV19 to TRBJ2-1; 9 bases are shared with TRBD2. This CDR3 contains 15 residues. Germline CDR1 reads LNHDA; CDR2 reads SQIVND (reference sequence). Trimming at V came to 5 bases and at J to 6 bases, leaving 8 bases not matched to a gene. The CDR3 loop reads CASSRGTSPSNEQFF. The CDR3 coding sequence is TGTGCCAGTAGTCGAGGGACTAGCCCCTCCAATGAGCAGTTCTTC.

This sequence joins TRBV28 and TRBJ2-1; D not resolved. There are 13 residues in the CDR3. Deletions cut 6 bases from V and 5 bases from J, with 11 bases between. The germline V gene has CDR1 MDHEN and CDR2 SYDVKM. The CDR3 is CASSPGSDNEQFF. Written as DNA, the CDR3 is TGTGCCAGCAGCCCCGGGTCTGACAATGAGCAGTTCTTC. The variable domain in full, completed from reference TRBV28 and TRBJ2-1, reads DVKVTQSSRYLVKRTGEKVFLECVQDMDHENMFWYRQDPGLGLRLIYFSYDVKMKEKGDIPEGYSVSREKKERFSLILESASTNQTSMYLCASSPGSDNEQFFGPGTRLTVL.

In this sample, this clonotype turned up a few times. V usage is TRBV14 and J usage is TRBJ2-7; TRBD2 matches at 7 bases. The length of the CDR3 is 14 residues. Germline V lookup: CDR1 SGHDN, CDR2 FVKESK. V lost 1 base, J lost 3 bases, and 3 bases stayed unmatched. The CDR3 spells CASSQVGTNYEQYF. The CDR3 nucleotides read TGTGCCAGCAGCCAAGTCGGGACTAACTACGAGCAGTACTTC.

In its sample, this clonotype was seen many times. The V call is TRBV5-1, the J call TRBJ2-6, with D possibly matching TRBD1 (6 bases). The CDR3 consists of 16 residues. CDR1 is SGHRS, CDR2 YFSETQ, per germline. The V gene lost 4 bases and the J gene lost 4 bases, with 15 bases spanning the gap. CDR3 residues: CASSPEGGLGANVLTF. Written as DNA, the CDR3 is TGCGCCAGCAGCCCCGAAGGGGGTTTGGGGGCCAACGTCCTGACTTTC.

Ten or more counts support this clonotype. CDR3 amino acids: CASSLSRGGADTQYF. The CDR3 DNA reads as TGTGCCAGCAGCTTATCCCGGGGCGGCGCAGATACGCAGTATTTT. The chain joins TRBV7-9 to TRBJ2-3; D is perhaps TRBD1 or TRBD2 (5 bases each). V dropped 2 bases and J dropped 4 bases, with 13 bases sitting between them. This CDR3 has 15 residues. CDR1 is SEHNR, CDR2 FQNEAQ, per germline (reference sequence).

The sample holds many counts of this clonotype. The chain uses TRBV5-1 and TRBJ1-2; 8 nucleotides match TRBD1. Germline CDR1 and CDR2: SGHRS and YFSETQ. The CDR3 sequence is 14 residues long. V shed 4 bases and J 1 base; nucleotides not matched to a gene: 3. The DNA of the CDR3 is TGCGCCAGCAGCGCCACAGGGGGTAACTATGGCTACACCTTC. Protein: CASSATGGNYGYTF.

This clonotype was detected many times. The rearrangement uses TRBV3-1 and TRBJ1-2, with a weak D call TRBD1 (5 bases). Trimming pared 7 bases from V and 4 bases from J, leaving 16 bases between. This CDR3 is 14 amino acids long. Looked up from germline, CDR1 is LGHDT and CDR2 is YNNKEL (reference sequence). The DNA for the CDR3 is TGTGCCAGCAAAAATCTTCGGGGGATCTATGGCTACACCTTC. As protein: CASKNLRGIYGYTF.

Only a few counts were recorded for this clonotype. The chain combines TRBV5-4 with TRBJ2-2; a possible D gene is TRBD1 (5 bases). Trimming took off 2 bases at V and 0 bases at J, with 14 bases between the two ends. CDR1 is SGHNT and CDR2 is YYREEE in the germline V gene (reference sequence). The CDR3 is 17 amino acids. The CDR3 nucleotides are TGTGCCAGCAGCTTTGAGGCAGCAGGGACGAACACCGGGGAGCTGTTTTTT. It is translated as CASSFEAAGTNTGELFF.

This clonotype occurred a few times. V is TRBV24-1 and J is TRBJ2-2; possibly TRBD2 for D (6 bases). V lost 4 bases to trimming and J lost 5 bases, with 10 bases between them. The CDR3 consists of 14 residues. The germline V gene encodes CDR1 KGHDR and CDR2 SFDVKD. CDR3 in amino acids: CATSDHAGTGELFF. As DNA, the CDR3 is TGTGCCACCAGTGACCATGCGGGGACCGGGGAGCTGTTTTTT.

The chain carries TRBV6-1 and TRBJ2-5, with no clear D. This CDR3 has 12 amino acids. Trimming cost V 6 bases and J 1 base, with 6 bases left between them. In germline, CDR1 is MNHNS, CDR2 SASEGT. CDR3 sequence reads: CASRGFQETQYF. The CDR3 DNA reads TGTGCCAGCAGGGGATTCCAAGAGACCCAGTACTTC.

In its sample, this clonotype was seen a few times. This sequence joins TRBV29-1 and TRBJ2-6, with 7 bases matching TRBD1. Germline CDR1 reads SQVTM; CDR2 reads ANQGSEA. Trimming removed 6 bases from V and 3 bases from J; junction bases left unmatched: 11. The CDR3 contains 16 residues. CDR3 nucleotides: TGCAGCGTGGGAGCCACGACAGGGTTTGGGGCCAACGTCCTGACTTTC. Translation gives CSVGATTGFGANVLTF.

V gene TRBV2 combines with J gene TRBJ2-5, with D tentatively TRBD1 (6 bases). Trimming took off 4 bases at V and 4 bases at J, with 16 bases between the two ends. CDR1 and CDR2 from the germline V gene are SNHLY and FYNNEI. This CDR3 contains 15 residues. The CDR3 DNA sequence: TGTGCCAGCAGTGCGGCAGGGGAAGGCCCAGAGACCCAGTACTTC. Translation gives CASSAAGEGPETQYF.

The CDR3, as DNA: TGTGCCAGCCGATATCGGGGGACTAGCCTCTACGAGCAGTACTTC. It yields the protein CASRYRGTSLYEQYF. The J gene is TRBJ2-7, the V gene TRBV6-2 or TRBV6-3; TRBD2 agrees at 9 bases. J gave up 3 bases and V 8 bases, and 11 bases lay outside the gene matches. The germline V gene has CDR1 MNHEY and CDR2 SVGEGT. This CDR3 comprises 15 residues.

The chain has TRBV18 and TRBJ1-1; tentative D call: TRBD1 (5 bases). Trimming took 3 bases from V and 5 from J, leaving 16 bases between them. Germline CDR1 reads KGHSH; CDR2 reads LQKENI. The CDR3 totals 15 residues. CDR3 loop: CASSPPGPSRTEAFF. CDR3 in DNA: TGTGCCAGCTCACCCCCGGGACCCTCGAGGACTGAAGCTTTCTTT.

The rearrangement joins TRBV28 to TRBJ2-3; 7 positions match TRBD1. The length of the CDR3 is 15 residues. J was trimmed by 0 bases and V by 5 bases; bases with no gene match: 5. Germline-derived CDR1 and CDR2 are MDHEN and SYDVKM. CDR3 amino acids: CASSPTGASTDTQYF. In DNA form, the CDR3 reads TGTGCCAGCAGTCCAACAGGGGCTAGCACAGATACGCAGTATTTT. The full variable domain, rest sourced from reference TRBV28 and TRBJ2-3, is DVKVTQSSRYLVKRTGEKVFLECVQDMDHENMFWYRQDPGLGLRLIYFSYDVKMKEKGDIPEGYSVSREKKERFSLILESASTNQTSMYLCASSPTGASTDTQYFGPGTRLTVL.

As to this clonotype: Just one base apart from a much larger clone, this may be a read error. Likely a read error: the CDR3 ends without its conserved phenylalanine or tryptophan. The CDR3 nucleotides are TGTGCCACCAGCAGAGATTTCGGACAGGGGGGCTACAATGAGCAGTTCTCC. Translation: CATSRDFGQGGYNEQFS. The chain has TRBV15 and TRBJ2-1; 10 nucleotides align to TRBD1. The ends lost 0 bases at V and 3 bases at J; junction bases unmatched: 5. The CDR3 is 17 residues long. Looked up from germline, CDR1 is LNHNV and CDR2 is YYDKDF (reference sequence).

This clonotype has only one observation. A much larger clone differs from this one at a single base, so this may be a read error. The V call is TRBV12-3 or TRBV12-4, the J call TRBJ2-7, with unresolved D. The CDR3 consists of 13 residues. CDR3 nucleotide sequence: TGTGCCGGCAGTCCTCAGATGACCTACGAGCAGTACTTC. Translation gives CAGSPQMTYEQYF.

This chain joins TRBV7-3 and TRBJ1-5; unclear D gene. The germline V gene encodes CDR1 SGHTA and CDR2 FQGTGA. V was trimmed by 3 bases and J by 5 bases, leaving 11 bases between them. This CDR3 is 14 amino acids long. The CDR3 sequence is CASSLVGTDQPQHF. Here the CDR3 DNA reads TGTGCCAGCAGCTTGGTGGGTACAGATCAGCCCCAGCATTTT.

At least ten counts were recorded for this clonotype. The chain uses TRBV5-1 and TRBJ2-2, with TRBD1 matching 8 bases. V was clipped by 6 bases and J by 0 bases; unmatched bases: 1. CDR1 and CDR2 from the germline V gene are SGHRS and YFSETQ. CDR3 length: 14 amino acids. The CDR3 reads CASTGQANTGELFF. The DNA of the CDR3 is TGCGCCAGCACGGGACAGGCGAACACCGGGGAGCTGTTTTTT.

The CDR3 sequence: CATSNTGGGRTDTQYF. The CDR3 region has the DNA TGTGCCACCAGTAACACGGGGGGGGGCCGCACAGATACGCAGTATTTT. This chain connects TRBV24-1 to TRBJ2-3; 8 nucleotides match TRBD2. V was pared by 6 bases and J by 1 base, with 8 bases of the junction left unmatched. CDR1 is KGHDR and CDR2 is SFDVKD in the germline V gene. The CDR3 totals 16 residues.

This clonotype was seen ten or more times. The chain joins TRBV29-1 to TRBJ2-3, with 8 nucleotides matching TRBD1. V shed 8 bases, J shed 4 bases, and the junction held 8 bases outside the gene matches. The CDR3 spans 13 residues. CDR1 and CDR2 (germline): SQVTM, ANQGSEA. The CDR3 loop is CSSGQGLSDTQYF. In DNA, the CDR3 is TGCAGCTCTGGACAGGGTCTTTCAGATACGCAGTATTTT.

This clonotype was recorded a few times. V is TRBV5-6 and J is TRBJ2-5, with a possible D match to TRBD2 (5 bases). CDR1 and CDR2 (germline): SGHDT, YYEEEE. The CDR3 extends over 14 amino acids. The V gene lost 1 base and the J gene lost 5 bases, with 12 bases spanning the gap. The chain's CDR3 is CASSLFVAFETQYF. The CDR3 DNA follows: TGTGCCAGCAGCTTGTTCGTAGCGTTCGAGACCCAGTACTTC.